Listed below are T cell receptor beta chains from one sample, sequenced in a study of identical twins. TCRdb reprocessed the 5' RACE reads with MiXCR, giving one entry per CDR3 protein. The sample includes about 480,000 distinct CDR3 sequences, 14% of them seen just once. These records were also assigned to another study, of yellow fever vaccine responses in identical twins.

The sample consisted of CD4+ T cells sorted from blood. Every receptor here comes from a woman aged 18-29 years in good health. Each CDR3 is given with its conserved first and last residue. The D gene is left open where the match is weak. Clone size is stated in some rows and not others, as once, few, many or a class when expanded.

TRBV5-1	NA	TRBJ2-7	many	TGCGCCAGCAGCTTGGAGACCGAGCAGTACTTC	CASSLETEQYF
TRBV4-3	NA	TRBJ2-3	few	TGCGCCAGCAGCCAAGATCGGGGGGCAGGGGGCACAGATACGCAGTATTTT	CASSQDRGAGGTDTQYF
TRBV5-1	NA	TRBJ1-6	many	TGCGCCAGCAGCTTGGCTCGTTGGGCAGTGTCACCCCTCCACTTT	CASSLARWAVSPLHF
TRBV28	NA	TRBJ2-3	few	TGTGCCAGCAAATCGGACGGCACAGATACGCAGTATTTT	CASKSDGTDTQYF
TRBV6-5	TRBD2	TRBJ2-2	many	TGTGCCAGCAGTTACGCGGGAGGGCCAAACACCGGGGAGCTGTTTTTT	CASSYAGGPNTGELFF
TRBV10-3	NA	TRBJ2-7	few	TGTGCCATCAGTGAGCCCTCGATAGGGGTGGCCTACGAGCAGTACTTC	CAISEPSIGVAYEQYF
TRBV20-1	TRBD1	TRBJ2-7	few	TGCAGTGCTAATACGCCCAGGGGGAGCTCCTACGAGCAGTACTTC	CSANTPRGSSYEQYF
TRBV25-1	NA	TRBJ1-2	many	TGTGCCAGCAGTGAAAAAGGAAACTATGGCTACACCTTC	CASSEKGNYGYTF
TRBV19	TRBD2	TRBJ2-5	few	TGTGCCAGTAGTATAACCGGACTAGCGGGAGGAAATCAAGAGACCCAGTACTTC	CASSITGLAGGNQETQYF
TRBV4-1	TRBD2	TRBJ2-5	few	TGCGCCAGCAGCCAATCTAGCGGGGAGACCCAGTACTTC	CASSQSSGETQYF
TRBV7-2	TRBD2	TRBJ2-1	NA	TGTGCCAGCAGCTTAGTGACTAGCGGGAGTATTGAGCAGTTCTTC	CASSLVTSGSIEQFF
TRBV7-2	TRBD2	TRBJ2-5	NA	TGTGCCAGCAGCCGGACTAGCGGGGTGGAGACCCAGTACTTC	CASSRTSGVETQYF
TRBV20-1	TRBD2	TRBJ2-2	few	TGCAGTGCTAGGAGGCTAGCGGAGAACACCGGGGAGCTGTTTTTT	CSARRLAENTGELFF
TRBV5-1	TRBD1	TRBJ2-5	once	TGCGCCAGCAGCTTGGTATCAGGGGGCTCGGAGACCCAGTACTTC	CASSLVSGGSETQYF
TRBV7-2	TRBD2	TRBJ2-3	few	TGTGCCAGCAGCCACCGACGACTAGCGGATAGCACAGATACGCAGTATTTT	CASSHRRLADSTDTQYF
TRBV7-9	NA	TRBJ1-2	NA	TGTGCCAGCAGCTTAGCGTCGGGGCAGAGCCATGGCTACACCTTC	CASSLASGQSHGYTF
TRBV29-1	NA	TRBJ1-1	many	TGCAGCGTTGTGAGGACACTAATGAACACTGAAGCTTTCTTT	CSVVRTLMNTEAFF
TRBV20-1	NA	TRBJ2-1	NA	TGCAGTGCTGGTGGTACAGACAGAACAAATGAGCAGTTCTTC	CSAGGTDRTNEQFF
TRBV20-1	NA	TRBJ1-1	NA	TGCAGTGCTAGACCCCAGGCCAGGGCCACTGAAGCTTTCTTT	CSARPQARATEAFF
TRBV3-1	NA	TRBJ2-1	NA	TGTGCCAGCAGCCATTCCTCCGGGACCCGTGAGCAGTTCTTC	CASSHSSGTREQFF
TRBV7-8	NA	TRBJ2-7	few	TGTGCCAGCAGCCCTGGCGAGGGGATGAAATACGAGCAGTACTTC	CASSPGEGMKYEQYF
TRBV28	NA	TRBJ2-7	NA	TGTGCCAGCAGTACTCCGGACAGCTCCTACGAGCAGTACTTC	CASSTPDSSYEQYF
TRBV2	NA	TRBJ2-1	few	TGTGCCAGCAGTGAACGCCCCCCTGTGCCCCGAAACAATGAGCAGTTCTTC	CASSERPPVPRNNEQFF
TRBV7-9	NA	TRBJ2-1	few	TGTGCCAGCAGCTTAGGGGGGTTAGGGATCTTC	CASSLGGLGIF
TRBV9	TRBD2	TRBJ2-5	few	TGTGCCAGCAGCGTAGAGGGAGGGCAAGAGACCCAGTACTTC	CASSVEGGQETQYF
TRBV12-3/TRBV12-4	NA	TRBJ2-3	NA	TGTGCCAGCAGTTCTAGTGGTACGCAGTATTTT	CASSSSGTQYF
TRBV20-1	TRBD2	TRBJ2-1	NA	TGCAGTGCTAGCCTAGCGGGTCTACCAAACAATGAGCAGTTCTTC	CSASLAGLPNNEQFF
TRBV7-2	NA	TRBJ2-3	NA	TGTGCCAGCAGCCTCAGTCACACAGATACGCAGTATTTT	CASSLSHTDTQYF
TRBV12-3/TRBV12-4	TRBD1	TRBJ2-3	NA	TGTGCCAGCAGTTTAATTAGGACAGGGGAGGTCGATACGCAGTATTTT	CASSLIRTGEVDTQYF
TRBV5-1	TRBD2	TRBJ2-5	NA	TGCGCCAGCAGACAATCTAGCGGGACGGGGACCCAGTACTTC	CASRQSSGTGTQYF
TRBV7-2	NA	TRBJ2-5	many	TGTGCCAGCTCTCGGTACCAAGAGACCCAGTACTTC	CASSRYQETQYF
TRBV11-1	TRBD1	TRBJ2-5	few	TGTGCCAGCAGCTCGATCGGGACAGCGTTTAAGGGGCTGAGATCGGAGACCCAGTACTTC	CASSSIGTAFKGLRSETQYF
TRBV20-1	NA	TRBJ2-1	NA	TGCAGTGCTAGAGATCCACGGGACACCTACAATGAGCAGTTCTTC	CSARDPRDTYNEQFF
TRBV29-1	NA	TRBJ2-7	few	TGCAGCGTTGAAATGCGCGGGAAAAACGAGCAGTACTTC	CSVEMRGKNEQYF
TRBV6-5	NA	TRBJ1-1	few	TGTGCCAGCAGTTACTCGGCCACTGAAGCTTTCTTT	CASSYSATEAFF
TRBV18	TRBD1	TRBJ2-7	many	TGTGCCAGCTCACTCGGACAGGGGACTGTCGAGCAGTACTTC	CASSLGQGTVEQYF
TRBV7-9	NA	TRBJ1-1	many	TGTGCCAGCAGCTTTGGCAGGGAGAACACTGAAGCTTTCTTT	CASSFGRENTEAFF
TRBV20-1	NA	TRBJ2-7	NA	TGCAGTGCTAGTGGCGGGGATCACTACGAGCAGTACTTC	CSASGGDHYEQYF
TRBV9	NA	TRBJ1-1	few	TGTGCCAGCAGCGCTAAAATTGGGAACACTGAAGCTTTCTTT	CASSAKIGNTEAFF
TRBV2	NA	TRBJ2-2	few	TGTGCCAGCACCGCCCTCCCGAACACCGGGGAGCTGTTTTTT	CASTALPNTGELFF
TRBV6-4	NA	TRBJ2-2	NA	TGTGCCAGCAGTGAAACGGTCACCGGGGAGCTGTTTTTT	CASSETVTGELFF
TRBV7-2	NA	TRBJ2-3	many	TGTGCCAGCAGCCCACCAGGAGGGAAAGATACGCAGTATTTT	CASSPPGGKDTQYF
TRBV12-5	NA	TRBJ2-1	NA	TGTGCTAGTGGTTTCTGGGGGAATGAGCAGTTCTTC	CASGFWGNEQFF
TRBV7-9	NA	TRBJ2-1	NA	TGTGCCAGCAGCTTAGCGGTTTCCAGTGGGTCCTACAATGAGCAGTTCTTC	CASSLAVSSGSYNEQFF
TRBV5-1	TRBD1	TRBJ2-5	many	TGCGCCAGCAGCCCGGGGACAGTCTACCAAGAGACCCAGTACTTC	CASSPGTVYQETQYF
TRBV6-5	TRBD2	TRBJ2-1	NA	TGTGCCAGCAGTAAACTAGCGGAGCAGTTCTTC	CASSKLAEQFF
TRBV6-5	NA	TRBJ2-2	few	TGTGCCAGCAGTTTTGGAGACAGGTTCACCGGGGAGCTGTTTTTT	CASSFGDRFTGELFF
TRBV30	TRBD2	TRBJ2-1	few	TGTGCCTGGAGTCGGCGGGGGAATGAGCAGTTCTTC	CAWSRRGNEQFF
TRBV6-2/TRBV6-3	NA	TRBJ2-7	few	TGTGCCAGCAGCCATGAGAGTACCTACGAGCAGTACTTC	CASSHESTYEQYF
TRBV6-5	NA	TRBJ2-7	NA	TGTGCCAGCAGTTACGACTGGACGCTTTACGAGCAGTACTTC	CASSYDWTLYEQYF
TRBV28	NA	TRBJ2-7	few	TGTGCCAGCAGTCCCACAAGCTCCAGAGACTACGAGCAGTACTTC	CASSPTSSRDYEQYF